This T cell receptor beta chain was documented in a study of cytomegalovirus exposure and HLA in healthy donors. Trimming took off 5 bases at V and 0 bases at J, with 8 bases between the two ends. The germline V gene has CDR1 SGHAT and CDR2 FQNNGV. The CDR3 runs 14 residues. The PCR had 60 Vbeta and 13 Jbeta primers. TCRdb's copy holds only in-frame clones and misses some; the assay was immunoSEQ multiplex PCR. The sample holds roughly 290,000 clones, roughly 90% seen once. On this clone itself: Its antigen is still unknown.

Overall study findings and caveats: In an earlier analysis, most TCR beta V segments were productive about 87% or about 30% of the time. TCR beta chain V- and J-gene trimming was linked, in a later analysis, to a missense variant in DCLRE1C.

Material for sequencing was PBMCs. This clonotype originated in a young woman in good health and CMV-seronegative. The chain is built from TRBV11-2 and TRBJ2-1; perhaps TRBD2 as D (6 bases). The chain's CDR3 is CASSPGDSYNEQFF. CDR3 nucleotide sequence: TGTGCCAGCAGCCCGGGGGACTCCTACAATGAGCAGTTCTTC.